The 32 T cell receptor beta chains given below trace back to one sample, sequenced in a study of blood T cells in healthy people across ages. A second PCR, run for roughly 7 to 11 cycles, used a sample-barcoded 5' primer plus a J-beta primer mix. MiXCR, applied by TCRdb to the 5' RACE reads, yields one record per CDR3 protein. The sample has over a million distinct CDR3 sequences; 35% to 45% are singletons. Sequenced sample: blood. These receptors originate from a woman aged 18-29 years in good health.

This chain links TRBV20-1 with TRBJ2-5; possible D gene TRBD2, 5 bases. The CDR3 runs to 11 residues. The germline V and J ends were trimmed by 1 base and 12 bases, with 12 bases remaining between them. Germline lookup yields CDR1 DFQATT and CDR2 SNEGSKA (reference sequence). The chain's CDR3 is CSARAGTSEYF. CDR3 sequence (DNA): TGCAGTGCTAGAGCCGGAACTAGTGAGTACTTC.

This clonotype was detected many times. The CDR3 protein is CASGRQTLSTDTQYF. Written as DNA, the CDR3 is TGTGCCAGCGGGAGACAGACCCTAAGCACAGATACGCAGTATTTT. This chain links TRBV6-2 or TRBV6-3 with TRBJ2-3, with D perhaps assigned TRBD1 or TRBD2 (5 bases each). The CDR3 is 15 residues long. V lost 8 bases, J lost 0 bases, and 15 bases lay in between. CDR1 and CDR2 from the germline V gene are MNHEY and SVGEGT.

V and J are TRBV28 and TRBJ1-4; D is unresolved. This CDR3 is 14 amino acids long. Deletions cut 5 bases from V and 5 bases from J, with 12 bases between. Germline V gene sequence: CDR1 MDHEN, CDR2 SYDVKM. This CDR3 is CASSTGSWNEKLFF. In DNA form, the CDR3 reads TGTGCCAGCAGTACGGGGTCCTGGAATGAAAAACTGTTTTTT.

This chain joins TRBV24-1 and TRBJ2-3; 8 nucleotides match TRBD1. The CDR3 covers 16 residues. The germline V gene has CDR1 KGHDR and CDR2 SFDVKD. The junction had 7 bases not matched to a gene; V was cut back by 4 bases and J by 2 bases. Here the CDR3 DNA reads TGTGCCACCAGTGAACACCAGGACAGGGCCACAGATACGCAGTATTTT. Its translation: CATSEHQDRATDTQYF.

V is TRBV10-3 and J is TRBJ1-4; D remains ambiguous. V was shortened by 6 bases and J by 0 bases, with 14 bases between the two germline ends. This CDR3 has 16 residues. Looked up from germline, CDR1 is ENHRY and CDR2 is SYGVKD. DNA of the CDR3: TGTGCCATCAGCCTTGGGCAAGGAACAACTAATGAAAAACTGTTTTTT. It codes for CAISLGQGTTNEKLFF.

The rearrangement links TRBV24-1 to TRBJ2-1; D gene ambiguous. This CDR3 contains 16 residues. The germline V and J ends were trimmed by 2 bases and 5 bases, with 15 bases remaining between them. Per the germline V gene, CDR1 is KGHDR and CDR2 is SFDVKD. CDR3 in amino acids: CATSDSRAITHNEQFF. DNA of the CDR3: TGTGCCACCAGTGATTCCCGGGCCATCACCCACAATGAGCAGTTCTTC.

This chain connects TRBV5-1 to TRBJ1-2; D is unclear. The V end lost 0 bases, the J end lost 3 bases, and 18 bases lay between the germline ends. Germline CDR1 SGHRS, CDR2 YFSETQ. The CDR3 spans 17 residues. This CDR3 is CASSLERSNSRYYGYTF. The CDR3 nucleotides read TGCGCCAGCAGCTTGGAACGGAGCAACTCTCGCTACTATGGCTACACCTTC.

This clonotype was observed a handful of times. The chain combines TRBV4-3 with TRBJ2-7; no clear D gene. With 0 bases removed from V and 0 bases from J, the gap between germline ends came to 6 bases. Germline assignment: CDR1 LGHNA and CDR2 YSLEER. This CDR3 comprises 14 residues. CDR3 in DNA: TGCGCCAGCAGCCAAGATCCCCACTCCTACGAGCAGTACTTC. It codes for CASSQDPHSYEQYF.

This chain connects TRBV10-2 to TRBJ2-3; D call uncertain. The V end lost 7 bases, the J end lost 4 bases, and 12 bases lay between the germline ends. CDR3 length equals 13 residues. CDR1 and CDR2 (germline): WSHSY, SAAADI. This chain's CDR3 is CASTLAPADTQYF. CDR3 in DNA: TGCGCCAGCACACTCGCCCCCGCAGATACGCAGTATTTT.

J is TRBJ2-1 and V is TRBV3-1; no firm D call. In germline, CDR1 is LGHDT, CDR2 YNNKEL (reference sequence). The ends were cut back, 2 bases at V and 0 bases at J, with 11 bases in the middle. The CDR3 totals 16 residues. For the CDR3, the DNA is TGTGCCAGCAGCCAAAAACTCGCCAGCTCCTACAATGAGCAGTTCTTC. This translates into CASSQKLASSYNEQFF.

The J gene is TRBJ2-3, the V gene TRBV9; 10 nucleotides line up with TRBD2. The trim removed 4 bases at V and 5 bases at J, leaving 16 bases unmatched. This CDR3 is 18 amino acids long. Per germline, CDR1 SGDLS and CDR2 YYNGEE. In nucleotides, the CDR3 is TGTGCCAGCAGCTCCACAACTCTAGCGGGAGTTGTGGTAGATACGCAGTATTTT. Translation: CASSSTTLAGVVVDTQYF. Variable domain in full (rest from reference TRBV9 and TRBJ2-3): DSGVTQTPKHLITATGQRVTLRCSPRSGDLSVYWYQQSLDQGLQFLIQYYNGEERAKGNILERFSAQQFPDLHSELNLSSLELGDSALYFCASSSTTLAGVVVDTQYFGPGTRLTVL.

V and J are TRBV7-9 and TRBJ1-4; a weak D match, TRBD1 (5 bases). V lost 9 bases, J lost 8 bases, and 16 bases lay in between. This CDR3 is 13 amino acids long. Germline values: CDR1 SEHNR, CDR2 FQNEAQ (reference sequence). For the CDR3, the DNA is TGTGCCAGTGAGCGGGGCATAGGCGAAAAACTGTTTTTT. It translates to CASERGIGEKLFF.

This clonotype is a singleton in its sample. The chain recombines TRBV27 with TRBJ2-4, with 11 bases matching TRBD1. The CDR3 has 15 residues. Germline V gene data show CDR1 as MNHEY and CDR2 as SMNVEV (reference sequence). V lost 2 bases to trimming and J lost 5 bases; unmatched junction nucleotides: 2. CDR3 nucleotides: TGTGCCAGCAGTTTAGGACAGGGGGCGGAAAACATTCAGTACTTC. This encodes CASSLGQGAENIQYF.

There are a few counts of this clonotype. The CDR3 sequence is CAISESLAGVPTDTQYF. The CDR3 DNA reads TGTGCCATCAGTGAGTCCTTAGCGGGAGTTCCTACAGATACGCAGTATTTT. The chain is built from TRBV10-3 and TRBJ2-3; 9 bases are a match to TRBD2. CDR3 size: 17 residues. V gave up 0 bases and J gave up 3 bases; unmatched junction bases: 7. CDR1 and CDR2 from the germline V gene are ENHRY and SYGVKD.

The sample holds a few counts of this clonotype. This chain connects TRBV25-1 to TRBJ1-2, with TRBD1 as a possible D gene (6 bases). The V gene lost 2 bases and the J gene lost 8 bases, with 12 bases spanning the gap. Germline V lookup: CDR1 MGHDK, CDR2 SYGVNS. This CDR3 is 13 amino acids long. The CDR3 sequence is CASSENSGAGYTF. In nucleotides, the CDR3 is TGTGCCAGCAGTGAAAATTCAGGGGCGGGCTACACCTTC.

J is TRBJ2-2 and V is TRBV6-1; D assignment may be TRBD1 or TRBD2 (5 bases each). CDR1 and CDR2 (germline): MNHNS, SASEGT. The CDR3 is made up of 13 amino acids. V dropped 11 bases and J dropped 9 bases, with 19 bases sitting between them. CDR3 amino acids: CASGTDPRRELFF. CDR3 bases: TGTGCCTCAGGGACGGACCCCCGCCGGGAGCTGTTTTTT.

The chain is built from TRBV7-2 and TRBJ2-3, with 7 bases aligning to TRBD2. Trimming removed 8 bases from V and 3 bases from J; junction bases left unmatched: 8. The CDR3 contains 14 residues. Germline V gene data show CDR1 as SGHTA and CDR2 as FQGNSA. The CDR3 loop reads CASATRGDTDTQYF. In nucleotides, the CDR3 is TGTGCCAGCGCAACCCGGGGGGATACAGATACGCAGTATTTT.

This clonotype was counted between two and nine times. The germline gene is not matched at one end of the junction; a read error may be the cause. The chain combines TRBV20-1 with TRBJ2-1, with D possibly TRBD1 on 5 matching bases. The CDR3 is 13 residues long. Germline CDR1 DFQATT, CDR2 SNEGSKA (reference sequence). As DNA, the CDR3 is TGCAGTGCCCCAACCCGACCAGGGAATGAGCAGTTCTTT. Protein sequence: CSAPTRPGNEQFF.

The chain has TRBV6-2 or TRBV6-3 and TRBJ2-2; D gene unclear. The ends were cut back, 6 bases at V and 7 bases at J, with 12 bases in the middle. Germline-derived CDR1 and CDR2 are MNHEY and SVGEGT. The CDR3 is 13 residues long. In DNA form, the CDR3 reads TGTGCCAGCAGCCCTACACTGGTCGGGGAGCTGTTTTTT. This translates into CASSPTLVGELFF.

This clonotype has only a few counts. V gene TRBV29-1 combines with J gene TRBJ2-1; D not certain. This CDR3 comprises 14 residues. Germline-derived CDR1 and CDR2 are SQVTM and ANQGSEA. The V end was cut by 4 bases, the J end by 3 bases, with 13 bases between. The CDR3 coding sequence is TGCAGCGTTGCGACCCGGCTGAGCTACAATGAGCAGTTCTTC. Residues: CSVATRLSYNEQFF.

In regard to this clonotype: A much larger clone sits a single nucleotide away, making a read error possible. The rearrangement links TRBV29-1 to TRBJ2-1; the D is unclear. The CDR3 is 15 amino acids. CDR1 is SQVTM and CDR2 is ANQGSEA in the germline V gene. The CDR3 sequence: CSVDRPSSSYYEQFF. The CDR3 coding sequence is TGCAGCGTTGATCGGCCATCGAGCTCCTACTATGAGCAGTTCTTC.

The V and J genes are TRBV21-1 and TRBJ1-2. TRBV21-1 is termed a pseudogene. This CDR3 is built from 15 residues. The CDR3, as DNA: TGTGCCAGCAGCAAATGGCGGAGGGATTTTTATGGCTACACCTTC. This sequence encodes CASSKWRRDFYGYTF.

The chain's CDR3 is CASSPLPDGTNTGELFF. Here the CDR3 DNA reads TGTGCCAGCTCACCCCTCCCCGACGGGACGAACACCGGGGAGCTGTTTTTT. The chain employs TRBV18 and TRBJ2-2; the D gene is possibly TRBD2 (5 bases). V lost 3 bases and J lost 0, with 14 bases in between. This CDR3 region has 17 residues. Germline assignment: CDR1 KGHSH and CDR2 LQKENI.

V is TRBV20-1 and J is TRBJ1-3; 11 nucleotides line up with TRBD1. Germline V gives CDR1 DFQATT, CDR2 SNEGSKA (reference sequence). The CDR3 is made up of 16 amino acids. Germline trimming cut 0 bases from V and 2 bases from J; bases unmatched to any gene: 3. This CDR3 is CSARDPGQGAGNTIYF. The CDR3 DNA reads TGCAGTGCTAGAGATCCGGGACAGGGGGCTGGAAACACCATATATTTT.

This clonotype was seen more than once but under ten times. This chain uses TRBV20-1 with TRBJ1-5; D ambiguous. There are 13 residues in the CDR3. With 5 bases removed from V and 0 bases from J, the gap between germline ends came to 8 bases. Germline CDR1 is DFQATT and CDR2 is SNEGSKA (reference sequence). The CDR3 DNA follows: TGCAGTGCTTTGACGGATAGCAATCAGCCCCAGCATTTT. It encodes CSALTDSNQPQHF.

This clonotype turned up a few times. The V gene is TRBV29-1, the J gene TRBJ2-1, with TRBD2 matching over 12 bases. The V and J ends lost 6 bases and 7 bases, in that order; junction bases with no gene match: 4. The CDR3 has 13 amino acids. CDR1 is SQVTM, CDR2 ANQGSEA, per germline. The CDR3 DNA is TGCAGCGTCAAAGGACTAGCGGGAAATGAGCAGTTCTTC. It translates to CSVKGLAGNEQFF.

V is TRBV24-1 and J is TRBJ2-3; TRBD2 matches 10 bases. CDR1 is KGHDR and CDR2 is SFDVKD in the germline V gene. This CDR3 contains 16 residues. V lost 0 bases, J lost 2 bases, and 1 base stayed unmatched. For the CDR3, the DNA is TGTGCCACCAGTGATTTGACTAGCGGGAACACAGATACGCAGTATTTT. It translates to CATSDLTSGNTDTQYF.

The V and J genes are TRBV9 and TRBJ1-2; D remains ambiguous. The CDR3 extends over 14 amino acids. The ends were cut back, 0 bases at V and 2 bases at J, with 8 bases in the middle. Per germline, CDR1 SGDLS and CDR2 YYNGEE. The DNA for the CDR3 is TGTGCCAGCAGCGTAGCTGCCCAGAACTATGGCTACACCTTC. Protein sequence: CASSVAAQNYGYTF. The variable domain in full, completed from reference TRBV9 and TRBJ1-2, reads DSGVTQTPKHLITATGQRVTLRCSPRSGDLSVYWYQQSLDQGLQFLIQYYNGEERAKGNILERFSAQQFPDLHSELNLSSLELGDSALYFCASSVAAQNYGYTFGSGTRLTVV.

This clonotype was counted between two and nine times. J is TRBJ1-4 and V is TRBV4-3, with a possible D match to TRBD1 (5 bases). Deletions cut 3 bases from V and 4 bases from J, with 18 bases between. CDR1 and CDR2 from the germline V gene are LGHNA and YSLEER. The CDR3 runs to 17 residues. This CDR3 is CASSHGRRQFRNEKLFF. CDR3 bases: TGCGCCAGCAGCCACGGCCGTCGACAGTTTCGTAATGAAAAACTGTTTTTT.

The chain couples TRBV20-1 to TRBJ2-1; 10 nucleotides agree with TRBD2. Germline values: CDR1 DFQATT, CDR2 SNEGSKA (reference sequence). Unmatched junction bases numbered 17, after V lost 5 bases and J lost 4 bases. CDR3 length equals 18 residues. The CDR3 DNA sequence: TGCAGTGCTGCACCTCTCCCCAGGACTAGCGGTAATTACAATGAGCAGTTCTTC. It translates to CSAAPLPRTSGNYNEQFF.

The table lists this clonotype with a few counts. The genes are TRBV28 and TRBJ2-1; D might be TRBD2 (6 bases). Germline loops: CDR1 MDHEN, CDR2 SYDVKM. The CDR3 has 15 amino acids. Trimming left V 4 bases short and J 4 bases short, with 14 bases between. The CDR3 protein is CASSSHGGKYNEQFF. CDR3 in DNA: TGTGCCAGCAGTTCACATGGAGGGAAGTACAATGAGCAGTTCTTC.

This clonotype was seen ten or more times. The junction and the germline gene differ at one end; a read error may be behind it. V usage is TRBV12-3 or TRBV12-4 and J usage is TRBJ1-2; D is ambiguous. CDR3 length: 14 residues. CDR3 sequence reads: CASSLAGLGYGYTF. As DNA, the CDR3 is TGTGCCAGCAGCTTAGCTGGCCTAGGATATGGCTACACCTTC.